Detailed here is one T cell receptor (beta chain). The CDR3 consists of 13 residues. V dropped 2 bases and J dropped 2 bases, with 7 bases sitting between them. Germline V gives CDR1 MNHNY, CDR2 SVGAGI (reference sequence). The sample comes from a study of shared clonotypes between healthy human individuals. As for the study in general: The plates for each donor numbered three CD4 naive, three CD4 memory, two CD8 naive and one CD8 memory.

In the original workflow: Filtering differed because ImmunoSEQ produced junction-only sequences that carried no quality scores. The repertoire was sequenced with immunoSEQ multiplex PCR; TCRdb's copy has only in-frame clones and lacks some. The V and J calls and the clone size are those of that table, but D and trimming were determined from the DNA. The profile shows about 2 million clones, approximately 95% of them singletons. Terminally differentiated effector memory CD45RA+ cells were excluded from the naive CD8 cells, which were CD45RO-negative and positively selected for CCR7. The sample taken for sequencing was naive CD8+ T cells sorted from blood. The TCR sequence derives from a man younger than 35 in good health. The V gene is TRBV6-6, the J gene TRBJ2-7; maybe TRBD1 (6 bases). CDR3 sequence (DNA): TGTGCCAGCAGTTACGAGGGGGCCTACGAGCAGTACTTC. Protein sequence: CASSYEGAYEQYF.